This passage covers 6 T cell receptor beta chains from one sample sequenced in a study of tissue T cells after allogeneic stem cell transplantation (dated by TCRdb to 2021 to 2024). The time point label here, explained by the study, means: mouse harvest day 14 after allogeneic transplant. Each mouse graft consisted of 10^7 T-cell-depleted bone marrow cells plus 10^6 splenic CD5+ T cells and was given by tail vein injection. The method was the immunoSEQ multiplex PCR assay. Here the immuneACCESS table is served through TCRdb, limited to in-frame sequences with V and J called. Missing clones are a known gap in these copies; in checked studies unresolved V genes cover under half, and the rest lacks a known reason. In all, the sample holds several thousand clones, and 50% of those were seen once. The ten largest account for roughly a fifth of the sample. Sequences were obtained from gut tissue. All receptors derive from a female BALB/c mouse given C57BL/6 T cells with graft-versus-host disease after an allogeneic hematopoietic cell transplant.

Only a few counts were recorded for this clone. Gene names are the mouse ones. The CDR3 extends 1 residue past the end of the read, so its final part is completed from the germline J gene. The chain recombines TRBV12-2 with TRBJ2-7; 10 bases are a match to TRBD2. V was pared by 2 bases and J by 4 bases, with 1 base of the junction left unmatched. Germline assignment: CDR1 SGHLS and CDR2 HYDKME. The CDR3 length is 13 residues. The CDR3 DNA, read in part, is TGTGCCAGCTCTCCGGGACTGGGGTATGAACAGTAC. It yields the protein CASSPGLGYEQY. The full CDR3 reads CASSPGLGYEQYF.

Concerning this clone itself: The listed genes are named as in mouse. The read finishes 1 residue shy of the CDR3 end, and the germline J gene is used to complete it. V is TRBV23 and J is TRBJ2-7; whether TRBD2, the table's D call, matches the DNA was not checked. Germline V lookup: CDR1 KGHTA, CDR2 FQNQQP. The CDR3 has 15 amino acids. The CDR3 DNA, read in part, is TGCTCCAGCAGTCAAAGGCTGGGGGGCTCCTATGAACAGTAC. As protein: CSSSQRLGGSYEQY. The full CDR3 is CSSSQRLGGSYEQYF.

On this clone: Any gene name here is a mouse gene name. The read ends 1 residue before the CDR3 terminus; that terminus is restored from the germline J gene. The J gene is TRBJ1-6, the V gene TRBV23; TRBD1, the table's D call, lacks a check against the DNA. TRBJ1-6 is an open reading frame whose function is uncertain. Germline V gene data show CDR1 as KGHTA and CDR2 as FQNQQP. This CDR3 region has 16 residues. CDR3 DNA, as far as it was read: TGCTCCAGCAGTCAAAAGGACAGGGGGCCGAATTCGCCCCTCTAC. It is translated as CSSSQKDRGPNSPLY. The complete CDR3 reads CSSSQKDRGPNSPLYF.

As concerns this clone: Each gene name is a mouse one. The CDR3 is cut off 1 residue early in the read; its end comes from the germline J gene. V gene TRBV13-2 combines with J gene TRBJ2-1, with 9 bases matching TRBD2. Germline V gene lookup returns CDR1 NNHNN and CDR2 SYGAGS (reference sequence). The V and J ends lost 3 bases and 0 bases, in that order; junction bases with no gene match: 1. This CDR3 is built from 15 residues. The CDR3 reads CASGVDWGNYAEQFF. The sequenced CDR3 bases are TGTGCCAGCGGTGTGGACTGGGGTAACTATGCTGAGCAGTTC.

The table lists this clone with a few counts. Genes and germline are mouse. The read is 1 residue too short to cover the CDR3 end, so that end is filled in from the germline J gene. V and J are TRBV26 and TRBJ1-4, with 7 bases aligning to TRBD1. Germline V gene lookup returns CDR1 KGHPV and CDR2 FQNQEV (reference sequence). The CDR3 is made up of 14 amino acids. J was trimmed by 2 bases and V by 6 bases; bases with no gene match: 3. CDR3: CASSRDSSNERLFF. The covered CDR3 bases are TGTGCCAGCAGCCGGGACAGCTCCAACGAAAGATTATTT.

Turning to this clone: The listed genes are named as in mouse. The sequence runs out 1 residue before the end of the CDR3; the remainder is reconstructed from the germline J gene. This chain joins TRBV12-1 and TRBJ1-6; weak D call: TRBD1 (6 bases). TRBJ1-6 is an ORF, and what it does is uncertain. This CDR3 spans 14 amino acids. Per the germline V gene, CDR1 is SGHSN and CDR2 is HYEKVE. With 2 bases removed from V and 7 bases from J, the gap between germline ends came to 11 bases. Incomplete CDR3 DNA: TGTGCCAGCTCTCAACAGGGTCGGAATTCGCCCCTCTAC. The encoded protein is CASSQQGRNSPLY. The full-length CDR3 reads as CASSQQGRNSPLYF.